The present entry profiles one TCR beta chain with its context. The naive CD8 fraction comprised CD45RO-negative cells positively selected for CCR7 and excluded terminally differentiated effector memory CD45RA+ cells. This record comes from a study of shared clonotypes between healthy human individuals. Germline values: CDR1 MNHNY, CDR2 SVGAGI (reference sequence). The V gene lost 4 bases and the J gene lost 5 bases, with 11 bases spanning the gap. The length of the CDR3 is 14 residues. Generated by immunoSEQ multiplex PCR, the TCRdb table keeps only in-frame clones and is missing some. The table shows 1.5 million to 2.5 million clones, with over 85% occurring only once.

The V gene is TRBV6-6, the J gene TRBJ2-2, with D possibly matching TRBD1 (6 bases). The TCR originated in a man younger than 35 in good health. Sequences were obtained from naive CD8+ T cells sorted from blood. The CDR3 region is CASSFAGATGELFF. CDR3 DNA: TGTGCCAGCAGTTTCGCAGGGGCTACCGGGGAGCTGTTTTTT.